Reported below is one TCR beta chain. Its antigen target is currently unknown. The input lacks base qualities; no much larger clone sits a single base away. This sample is drawn from a study of CD8+ T cells in alopecia areata (dated 2018 in TCRdb). Study-level background: The treated patients took part in an open-label pilot trial in which moderate-to-severe alopecia areata was treated with oral tofacitinib at 5 to 10 mg twice daily. Scalp clonality was compared among normal scalp (n=4), patchy alopecia areata scalp (n=8), and alopecia totalis/universalis scalp (n=8). Patients stayed on tofacitinib for 6 to 18 months and then had 6 months of follow-up off drug so that delayed response and recurrence could be assessed. In humans, TCRbeta sequencing was performed on scalp tissue and on sorted CD4+ and CD8+ peripheral blood T cells from healthy controls and from patients with patchy or totalis/universalis alopecia areata. Disease severity in treated patients was measured with the SALT score, which quantifies the percentage of affected scalp surface area. Biopsies were taken from tofacitinib-treated patients at baseline and at 4 and 24 weeks of treatment, and a later scalp biopsy was taken in several of the tofacitinib-treated patients. Amplification of TCRbeta CDR3 regions was done by immunoSEQ multiplex PCR using 35 Vbeta forward primers and 13 Jbeta reverse primers. In both human patients and the C3H/HeJ mouse model, the study applied high-throughput TCRbeta sequencing to look at T cell clonal expansion in alopecia areata. RNA came from the PAXgene miRNA kit for fixed scalp, the miRNeasy kit for PBMCs, and the RNeasy kit for mouse skin. Here is what the overall study found, with its caveats: Compared with normal scalp, lesional scalp, particularly in alopecia totalis/universalis, had higher clonality and more expanded CD8+ clones, which suggests antigenic drive. Compared with mice, TCR sequences shared between patients were less clear, possibly partly because of HLA diversity across the patient population. Tofacitinib significantly lowered scalp clonality and the number of expanded CD8+ clones among the top 100 scalp clones. The treated cohort was small, with a single nonresponder, so links between baseline CD8+ expansion and response need larger studies. Many expanded lesional clones were found to persist in scalp and blood during tofacitinib treatment, and relapse after treatment cessation may be partly explained by this persistence. Scalp TCR repertoire analysis is complicated because resident alphabeta T cells in normal human skin are also sequenced, whereas mouse skin is dominated by gammadelta T cells.

Library construction relied on the immunoSEQ multiplex PCR assay. To provide template for TCR sequencing, every sample had RNA extracted and reverse transcribed into cDNA. SuperScript III was used to make first-strand cDNA, primed with a 2:1 mix of oligo-dT and random hexamers. A synthetic immune receptor repertoire was used to measure amplification bias, and any remaining bias was corrected computationally. Regarding the original processing steps: After raw reads were preprocessed to remove errors, the CDR3 was defined following IMGT conventions as running from the conserved cysteine to phenylalanine. Clonality was computed by normalizing Shannon entropy by log2 of the number of productive unique TCRs and subtracting the result from 1. Scalp TCRbeta sequences were cross-referenced with sorted blood CD4 and CD8 repertoires so that the CD4 or CD8 identity of scalp clones could be inferred. TCRdb holds this immuneACCESS table with in-frame rearrangements only. Some clones are missing; in checked studies, unresolved V genes explain under half, and the rest has no known cause. The V and J calls and clone size are taken from that table; D and trimming were inferred from the DNA. The sample data list about 300,000 clones, and roughly 60% of these were observed just once. About 1.8% of the sample is in the top ten clones.

The meaning of the sample's time point label: around 24 weeks on oral tofacitinib. This specimen's treatment or condition label, per the study, means: oral pan-JAK inhibitor, 5-10 mg twice daily. Lesional scalp punch biopsies and peripheral blood were collected from alopecia areata patients. After PBMCs were isolated by density centrifugation and stained for CD3, CD4 and CD8, a FACSAria was used to sort CD4+ and CD8+ T cells. The sequence was obtained from a human donor with alopecia areata. The source material was CD4+ T cells sorted from blood, sampled at week 24, from a patient treated with tofacitinib.

The CDR3 has the sequence CASSLGTENSPLHF. DNA sequence: TGTGCCAGCAGCCTCGGGACGGAGAATTCACCCCTCCACTTT. The chain was built from TRBV9 and TRBJ1-6, and the D gene may be TRBD1, 5 bases matching. Reading the germline V gene gives CDR1 SGDLS and CDR2 YYNGEE. Deletion took 4 bases off V and 7 bases off J, with a span of 12 bases between the germline ends. From its cysteine to its phenylalanine, the CDR3 spans 14 amino acids. Of all the DNA, just the CDR3 is kept, 42 bases in frame from base 1. The reference TRBV9 and TRBJ1-6 proteins fill in what lies around the CDR3, so the full variable domain reads DSGVTQTPKHLITATGQRVTLRCSPRSGDLSVYWYQQSLDQGLQFLIQYYNGEERAKGNILERFSAQQFPDLHSELNLSSLELGDSALYFCASSLGTENSPLHFGNGTRLTVT.